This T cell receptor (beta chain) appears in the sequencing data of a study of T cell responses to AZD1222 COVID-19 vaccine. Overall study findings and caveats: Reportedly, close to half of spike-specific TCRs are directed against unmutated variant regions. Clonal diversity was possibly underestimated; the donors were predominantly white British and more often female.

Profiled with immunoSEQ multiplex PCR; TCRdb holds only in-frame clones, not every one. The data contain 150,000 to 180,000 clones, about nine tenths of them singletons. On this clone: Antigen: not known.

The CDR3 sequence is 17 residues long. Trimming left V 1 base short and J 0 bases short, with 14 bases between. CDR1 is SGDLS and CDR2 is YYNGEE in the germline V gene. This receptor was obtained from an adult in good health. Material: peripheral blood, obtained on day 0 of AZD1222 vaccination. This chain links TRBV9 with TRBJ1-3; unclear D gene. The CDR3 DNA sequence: TGTGCCAGCAGCGTAATGGACCTTCGGGGCTCTGGAAACACCATATATTTT. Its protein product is CASSVMDLRGSGNTIYF.